This record concerns one TCR beta chain sequence. Its antigen is undetermined. For TCRbeta, the library was prepared with unique molecular identifiers. Via MiXCR, TCRdb re-called the PCR reads, giving one row per CDR3 protein. The sample comprises about a million distinct CDR3 sequences, roughly 29% of which are singletons, and about 28% rests with the top ten. The source of the sample is a study of T-cell reconstitution after alpha-beta-depleted transplantation in children. V dropped 5 bases and J dropped 1 base, with 11 bases sitting between them. CDR1 SGHVS and CDR2 FQNEAQ come from the germline V gene. This CDR3 has 14 amino acids. Study-wide results and limits: At around two months after transplant, the alpha-beta T cells were reportedly derived from several hundred expanded clones that came from non-depleted graft cells. After one year, T-cell counts and TCRbeta diversity mostly came from new T cells. The study traced high day-60 TCRbeta diversity in some patients to surviving recipient T cells and thymic progenitors.

The chain has TRBV7-8 and TRBJ1-1; D is perhaps TRBD1 (5 bases). The receptor was derived from a boy younger than two who had a stem cell transplant for SCID, so the T cells may come from the graft donor. The specimen was PBMCs, mostly from graft donor cells, collected 360 days after TCRalphabeta/CD19-depleted stem cell transplant. CDR3 in amino acids: CASSPGVKNTEAFF. In nucleotides, the CDR3 is TGTGCCAGCAGCCCGGGGGTAAAGAACACTGAAGCTTTCTTT.